The present entry profiles one T cell receptor beta chain with its context. No antigen is known for it. The PCR used 60 Vbeta and 13 Jbeta primers. Generated by immunoSEQ multiplex PCR, the TCRdb table keeps only in-frame clones and is missing some. This sample's table reports approximately 140,000 clones. V was pared by 1 base and J by 0 bases, with 10 bases between. The CDR3 has 15 amino acids. Germline lookup yields CDR1 SGHAT and CDR2 FQNNGV. This entry belongs to a study of cytomegalovirus exposure and HLA in healthy donors. Whole-study findings and limits: For cytomegalovirus status, the classifier reportedly gave diagnoses with high specificity and sensitivity. Associated with HLA alleles at 0.05 false discovery rate in a later analysis were about 17,000 TCR beta sequences. As a later analysis revealed, the rate of TCR association differed by HLA locus, with DRB1 most and HLA-C fewest.

Healthy bone marrow donors made up the donors. The source is a man between 40 and 49 years old in good health and CMV-seronegative. The gene calls are TRBV11-2 and TRBJ2-7, with D tentatively TRBD1 (6 bases). The sequenced material came from PBMCs. This CDR3 is CASSLAGVSSYEQYF. The CDR3 DNA follows: TGTGCCAGCAGCTTAGCAGGGGTCAGCTCCTACGAGCAGTACTTC.